This T cell receptor beta chain appears in the sequencing data of a study of chronic HIV infection and antiretroviral therapy. From the 5' RACE reads, TCRdb called clonotypes with MiXCR, one entry per CDR3 protein. The sample has about 38,000 distinct CDR3 sequences, approximately 7.4% seen once. In its sample, this clonotype is medium-sized. V lost 4 bases and J lost 2; bases outside the gene matches: 18. Germline V gives CDR1 DFQATT, CDR2 SNEGSKA (reference sequence). CDR3 length equals 18 residues. The TCR comes from an adult who had HIV and had not received antiretroviral therapy, or was an uninfected healthy control (not recorded which). The specimen sequenced was peripheral blood. This chain joins TRBV20-1 and TRBJ2-3; 7 bases agree with TRBD2. The CDR3 sequence is CSAKAGLAELGTTDTQYF. The CDR3 nucleotides read TGCAGTGCTAAGGCGGGCCTAGCGGAGTTGGGGACCACAGATACGCAGTATTTT.